One sample yielded the 23 T cell receptor beta chains listed below, sequenced in a study of shared clonotypes between healthy human individuals. The data were produced by immunoSEQ multiplex PCR, yet TCRdb's version contains in-frame clones alone and is incomplete. The table has about 710,000 clones, roughly 73% seen once. The sample was memory CD4+ T cells sorted from blood. Documented subset: CD45RA-negative fraction. The receptors were gathered from a woman aged 30 to 39 in good health.

The gene calls are TRBV28 and TRBJ2-1; the match to TRBD2 covers 8 bases. Germline lookup yields CDR1 MDHEN and CDR2 SYDVKM. Trimming at V came to 4 bases and at J to 4 bases, leaving 21 bases not matched to a gene. The CDR3 has 20 residues. The CDR3 DNA is TGTGCCAGCAGTTCGACACCCCGGTGGCGGGAGGTTGTGGTGTACAATGAGCAGTTCTTC. Its protein product is CASSSTPRWREVVVYNEQFF.

The chain uses TRBV28 and TRBJ1-1; D is unresolved. V dropped 3 bases and J dropped 0 bases, with 5 bases sitting between them. The CDR3 loop spans 13 amino acids. The V gene's germline CDR1 is MDHEN and CDR2 SYDVKM. The CDR3 DNA reads as TGTGCCAGCAGTTTTCCCTTGAACACTGAAGCTTTCTTT. Its protein product is CASSFPLNTEAFF.

The V and J genes are TRBV5-4 and TRBJ1-3; 7 bases align to TRBD1. From germline, CDR1 is SGHNT and CDR2 YYREEE (reference sequence). This CDR3 comprises 14 residues. Trimming removed 4 bases from V and 0 bases from J; junction bases left unmatched: 1. CDR3 DNA: TGTGCCAGCAGCCCAGGGGGCTCTGGAAACACCATATATTTT. Translation gives CASSPGGSGNTIYF. Looking up the rest from reference TRBV5-4 and TRBJ1-3 gives the full variable domain: ETGVTQSPTHLIKTRGQQVTLRCSSQSGHNTVSWYQQALGQGPQFIFQYYREEENGRGNFPPRFSGLQFPNYSSELNVNALELDDSALYLCASSPGGSGNTIYFGEGSWLTVV.

With regard to this clone: The junction departs from the called germline gene at one end, perhaps through a read error. V gene TRBV2 combines with J gene TRBJ2-2; a possible D gene is TRBD1 (6 bases). The CDR3 covers 13 residues. The V gene's germline CDR1 is SNHLY and CDR2 FYNNEI. CDR3 sequence: CAGSMQGTGELFF. In DNA, the CDR3 is TGTGCCGGCAGCATGCAGGGGACCGGGGAGCTGTTTTTT.

This chain joins TRBV7-9 and TRBJ2-3, with D perhaps matching TRBD1 or TRBD2 (5 bases each). V gave up 5 bases and J gave up 6 bases, with 9 bases separating them. CDR1 SEHNR and CDR2 FQNEAQ come from the germline V gene (reference sequence). The CDR3 loop spans 12 amino acids. The CDR3: CASSEGRDTQYF. Here the CDR3 DNA reads TGTGCCAGCAGCGAGGGGCGGGATACGCAGTATTTT.

Ten or more counts support this clone. The chain couples TRBV7-6 to TRBJ2-7, with 10 nucleotides matching TRBD2. The CDR3 covers 15 residues. Germline CDR1 and CDR2: SGHVS and FNYEAQ. V lost 5 bases, J lost 6 bases, and 10 bases stayed unmatched. The CDR3 DNA follows: TGTGCCAGCAGCCCAGTCGGGACTAGCGTGGCCGAGCAGTACTTC. Translating gives CASSPVGTSVAEQYF.

CDR3 amino acids: CASSYSSRGAYEQYF. In nucleotides, the CDR3 is TGTGCCAGCAGTTACTCGAGCAGGGGCGCCTACGAGCAGTACTTC. The J gene is TRBJ2-7, the V gene TRBV6-5; D may be TRBD1 (6 bases). Trimming took 0 bases from V and 2 from J, leaving 11 bases between them. Germline V gene lookup returns CDR1 MNHEY and CDR2 SVGAGI. CDR3 length equals 15 residues.

The chain combines TRBV7-2 with TRBJ2-7, with 9 bases fitting TRBD2. CDR3 size: 18 residues. Germline-derived CDR1 and CDR2 are SGHTA and FQGNSA. The junction had 17 bases not matched to a gene; V was cut back by 5 bases and J by 3 bases. CDR3: CASSLLGGASGTVYEQYF. The CDR3, as DNA: TGTGCCAGCAGCCTCCTCGGGGGGGCTAGCGGGACAGTCTACGAGCAGTACTTC.

V usage is TRBV27 and J usage is TRBJ1-1, with a weak D call TRBD1 (5 bases). Germline assignment: CDR1 MNHEY and CDR2 SMNVEV (reference sequence). Deletions cut 3 bases from V and 1 base from J, with 9 bases between. The CDR3 runs 14 residues. Here the CDR3 DNA reads TGTGCCAGCAGTTTTTGGGGCGGGAACACTGAAGCTTTCTTT. Its translation is CASSFWGGNTEAFF.

The V call is TRBV4-1, the J call TRBJ1-5; D call uncertain. This CDR3 region has 17 residues. Germline V gives CDR1 MGHRA, CDR2 YSYEKL. V was clipped by 1 base and J by 1 base, with 14 bases between them. The chain's CDR3 is CASSQGFARGSNQPQHF. The CDR3 DNA follows: TGCGCCAGCAGCCAAGGTTTCGCTCGTGGCAGCAATCAGCCCCAGCATTTT.

This chain links TRBV7-2 with TRBJ1-5, with D uncertain. CDR3 length equals 16 residues. V shed 5 bases and J shed 4 bases, with 18 bases lying between them. Germline CDR1 is SGHTA and CDR2 is FQGNSA. CDR3 in DNA: TGTGCCAGCAGCCCTGTGGCGGTAGTCTCAAATCAGCCCCAGCATTTT. This gives the protein CASSPVAVVSNQPQHF.

This clone has more than one count but fewer than ten. V gene TRBV6-1 combines with J gene TRBJ2-5; 10 nucleotides agree with TRBD2. Germline V gives CDR1 MNHNS, CDR2 SASEGT. CDR3 length: 15 amino acids. Trimming removed 7 bases from V and 5 bases from J; junction bases left unmatched: 10. The CDR3 region is CASNESGRARETQYF. The CDR3 nucleotides read TGTGCCAGCAATGAGAGCGGGAGGGCCAGGGAGACCCAGTACTTC.

The V gene is TRBV5-1, the J gene TRBJ1-1; D remains unclear. Between the trimmed V and J ends, which lost 2 bases and 8 bases, there was a span of 16 bases. The CDR3 totals 14 residues. Germline CDR1 reads SGHRS; CDR2 reads YFSETQ. The CDR3 protein is CASSLGRFGEEAFF. The CDR3 bases are TGCGCCAGCAGCTTAGGGCGTTTCGGGGAGGAAGCTTTCTTT.

In this sample, this clone turned up a few times. The chain employs TRBV5-6 and TRBJ2-2; 7 bases map to TRBD1. V trimming: 5 bases; J trimming: 5 bases; junction bases outside the gene matches: 3. The CDR3 contains 13 residues. Germline loops: CDR1 SGHDT, CDR2 YYEEEE. CDR3 nucleotide sequence: TGTGCCAGCAGACAGGGGACGACCGGGGAGCTGTTTTTT. This codes for CASRQGTTGELFF.

J is TRBJ2-7 and V is TRBV5-1; 8 bases match TRBD2. The CDR3 consists of 17 residues. CDR1 is SGHRS, CDR2 YFSETQ, per germline. The J segment lost 10 bases and the V segment lost 4 bases, leaving 22 bases of the junction unmatched. Written as DNA, the CDR3 is TGCGCCAGCAGCCCGGGGCCCCAAGCGGGAGAGTATCTGAAACAGTACTTC. Its protein product is CASSPGPQAGEYLKQYF.

The sample holds one count of this clone. The chain combines TRBV7-9 with TRBJ1-1; perhaps TRBD1 as D (5 bases). Trimming shortened V by 0 bases and J by 3 bases, and 14 bases separated the two germline ends. The CDR3 covers 16 residues. CDR1 and CDR2 from the germline V gene are SEHNR and FQNEAQ (reference sequence). For the CDR3, the DNA is TGTGCCAGCAGCTTAGCGTTAAGGGAGGGGTACACTGAAGCTTTCTTT. This sequence encodes CASSLALREGYTEAFF.

Turning to this clone: Sequence at one end of the junction differs from germline and may be a read error. This chain connects TRBV6-6 to TRBJ1-2, with unresolved D. The CDR3 consists of 13 residues. Per the germline V gene, CDR1 is MNHNY and CDR2 is SVGAGI (reference sequence). In nucleotides, the CDR3 is TGTGCCAGCAGTTACTCGTCAAGGGCCCCTCCACCTTTC. Its translation is CASSYSSRAPPPF.

This clone was counted between two and nine times. The chain has TRBV6-5 and TRBJ1-1, with D perhaps matching TRBD1 (5 bases). Germline V gene data show CDR1 as MNHEY and CDR2 as SVGAGI. The V end lost 7 bases, the J end lost 10 bases, and 25 bases lay between the germline ends. The CDR3 has 15 amino acids. CDR3 DNA sequence: TGTGCCAGCACTGCAGGGTCTTACGCTACAACAGGAGCTTTCTTT. As protein: CASTAGSYATTGAFF.

This chain joins TRBV2 and TRBJ1-6; perhaps TRBD1 as D (5 bases). This CDR3 spans 13 amino acids. Trimming stripped 7 bases from V and 10 bases from J, with 14 bases between. Per the germline V gene, CDR1 is SNHLY and CDR2 is FYNNEI. The CDR3 loop reads CASKPPGRSPLHF. The CDR3, as DNA: TGTGCCAGCAAACCCCCAGGGCGCTCACCCCTCCACTTT.

This chain uses TRBV6-5 with TRBJ1-4; perhaps TRBD1 as D (6 bases). V lost 0 bases and J lost 4, with 9 bases in between. The CDR3 is 15 residues long. Germline lookup yields CDR1 MNHEY and CDR2 SVGAGI. Here the CDR3 DNA reads TGTGCCAGCAGTTACTCGGGACACCATAATGAAAAACTGTTTTTT. Protein sequence: CASSYSGHHNEKLFF.

The chain recombines TRBV6-5 with TRBJ2-2; 10 nucleotides match TRBD2. The junction had 2 bases not matched to a gene; V was cut back by 2 bases and J by 5 bases. This CDR3 has 15 amino acids. Germline CDR1 is MNHEY and CDR2 is SVGAGI. In nucleotides, the CDR3 is TGTGCCAGCAGTTACGCTAGCGGGAGTACCGGGGAGCTGTTTTTT. It translates to CASSYASGSTGELFF.

The rearrangement joins TRBV7-9 to TRBJ2-7; 8 bases align to TRBD2. CDR3 size: 15 residues. Trimming at V came to 6 bases and at J to 10 bases, leaving 17 bases not matched to a gene. The germline V gene has CDR1 SEHNR and CDR2 FQNEAQ (reference sequence). This CDR3 reads CASSPSASGLDHQYF. The CDR3 coding sequence is TGTGCCAGCAGTCCCTCAGCTAGCGGGTTAGATCATCAGTACTTC. The complete variable domain, with remaining parts taken from reference TRBV7-9 and TRBJ2-7, reads DTGVSQNPRHKITKRGQNVTFRCDPISEHNRLYWYRQTLGQGPEFLTYFQNEAQLEKSRLLSDRFSAERPKGSFSTLEIQRTEQGDSAMYLCASSPSASGLDHQYFGPGTRLTVT.

This clone turned up a few times. The chain links TRBV6-6 to TRBJ2-1; maybe TRBD1 (5 bases). Germline CDR1 and CDR2: MNHNY and SVGAGI (reference sequence). The length of the CDR3 is 15 residues. Trimming removed 5 bases from V and 8 bases from J, with 19 bases in between. This chain's CDR3 is CASSPNQVRGDEQFF. The CDR3 DNA sequence: TGTGCCAGCAGTCCGAACCAAGTTAGGGGCGATGAGCAGTTCTTC.